The source of this T cell receptor (beta chain) is a study of T cell changes during pregnancy in multiple sclerosis. Some clones are missing from TCRdb's copy, which holds only in-frame ones; the method was immunoSEQ multiplex PCR. This sample has 50,000 or so clones, with 80% to 95% found just once. This clone has just a few counts. The CDR3 totals 16 residues. Trimming removed 0 bases from V and 2 bases from J; junction bases left unmatched: 4. Germline lookup yields CDR1 MNHEY and CDR2 SVGAGI. The rearrangement uses TRBV6-5 and TRBJ1-2, with 9 bases that match TRBD1. The specimen comprised CD8+ T cells from peripheral blood mononuclear cells, sampled after pregnancy. The receptor's source is a female donor with multiple sclerosis, enrolled in a pregnancy study. Here the CDR3 reads CASSYSGTGWNYGYTF. Here the CDR3 DNA reads TGTGCCAGCAGTTACTCCGGGACAGGGTGGAACTATGGCTACACCTTC.